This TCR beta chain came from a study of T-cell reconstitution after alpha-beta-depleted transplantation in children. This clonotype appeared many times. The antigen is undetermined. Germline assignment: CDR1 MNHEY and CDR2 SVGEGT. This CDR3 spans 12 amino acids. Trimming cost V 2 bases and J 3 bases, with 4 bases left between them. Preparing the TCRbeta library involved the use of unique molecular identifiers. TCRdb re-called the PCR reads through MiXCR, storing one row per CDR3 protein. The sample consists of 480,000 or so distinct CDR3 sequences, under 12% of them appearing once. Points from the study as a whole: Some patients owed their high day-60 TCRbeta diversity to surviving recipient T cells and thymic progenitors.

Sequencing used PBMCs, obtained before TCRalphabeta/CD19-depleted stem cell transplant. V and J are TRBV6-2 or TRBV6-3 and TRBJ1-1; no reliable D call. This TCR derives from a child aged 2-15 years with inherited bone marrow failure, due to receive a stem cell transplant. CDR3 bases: TGTGCCAGCAGTTACAGGGACACTGAAGCTTTCTTT. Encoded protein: CASSYRDTEAFF.